One sample yielded the 14 T cell receptor beta chains listed below, sequenced in a study of blood T cell repertoires in COVID-19. The protocol was immunoSEQ multiplex PCR, while the TCRdb copy is restricted to in-frame clones and leaves out a portion. Of 70,000 or so clones in the sample, approximately 90% are singletons; the top ten hold about 5.1%. Material: peripheral blood. These receptors all come from a woman younger than 30 with acute or convalescent COVID-19.

About this clone: The same CDR3 arises from other DNA sequences in this sample as well. V usage is TRBV12-3 or TRBV12-4 and J usage is TRBJ2-7, with 9 nucleotides matching TRBD1. After removal of 6 bases from V and 4 bases from J, the junction contained 4 bases not matched to a gene. The length of the CDR3 is 13 residues. CDR3: CASSLTGGYEQYF. The CDR3 DNA sequence: TGTGCCAGCAGCCTGACAGGGGGGTACGAGCAGTACTTC.

The genes are TRBV19 and TRBJ1-5; D is possibly TRBD1 (6 bases). V was clipped by 6 bases and J by 7 bases, with 16 bases between them. CDR1 and CDR2 (germline): LNHDA, SQIVND (reference sequence). The length of the CDR3 is 14 residues. The chain's CDR3 is CASSGAGGGQPQHF. The DNA of the CDR3 is TGTGCCAGTAGCGGGGCGGGGGGCGGCCAGCCCCAGCATTTT.

The rearrangement uses TRBV25-1 and TRBJ2-1, with D perhaps matching TRBD1 (6 bases). The ends were cut back, 1 base at V and 1 base at J, with 8 bases in the middle. This CDR3 has 15 residues. The germline V gene encodes CDR1 MGHDK and CDR2 SYGVNS. CDR3 DNA: TGTGCCAGCAGTGAATCGGGGACATCCTACAATGAGCAGTTCTTC. This encodes CASSESGTSYNEQFF. The full variable domain, its missing parts supplied by reference TRBV25-1 and TRBJ2-1, is EADIYQTPRYLVIGTGKKITLECSQTMGHDKMYWYQQDPGMELHLIHYSYGVNSTEKGDLSSESTVSRIRTEHFPLTLESARPSHTSQYLCASSESGTSYNEQFFGPGTRLTVL.

The chain links TRBV10-3 to TRBJ1-6; D perhaps matches TRBD1 (5 bases). The CDR3 extends over 13 amino acids. The V gene's germline CDR1 is ENHRY and CDR2 SYGVKD. V shed 6 bases and J shed 10 bases, with 13 bases lying between them. CDR3: CAIRNSGGSPLHF. The DNA of the CDR3 is TGTGCCATCAGGAACTCGGGGGGGTCACCCCTCCACTTT.

The chain couples TRBV2 to TRBJ2-7, with D possibly TRBD1 on 5 matching bases. CDR1 and CDR2 from the germline V gene are SNHLY and FYNNEI. V lost 4 bases to trimming and J lost 3 bases, with 13 bases between them. The CDR3 sequence is 14 residues long. In DNA, the CDR3 is TGTGCCAGCAGTGCAGGGTGGGTCGACTACGAGCAGTACTTC. Amino acid sequence: CASSAGWVDYEQYF.

This clone was counted only a few times. The rearrangement links TRBV5-1 to TRBJ1-6; tentatively, D is TRBD1 (5 bases). There are 14 residues in the CDR3. V was shortened by 1 base and J by 7 bases, with 9 bases between the two germline ends. Germline assignment: CDR1 SGHRS and CDR2 YFSETQ. CDR3 DNA sequence: TGCGCCAGCAGCTTGACAGGCGAAAATTCACCCCTCCACTTT. Amino acid sequence: CASSLTGENSPLHF.

This chain connects TRBV5-6 to TRBJ1-1, with a possible D match to TRBD1 (6 bases). Trimming shortened V by 3 bases and J by 3 bases, and 12 bases separated the two germline ends. The CDR3 totals 14 residues. Germline CDR1 is SGHDT and CDR2 is YYEEEE. The CDR3 sequence: CASSWGRLDTEAFF. In nucleotides, the CDR3 is TGTGCCAGCAGCTGGGGGCGATTGGACACTGAAGCTTTCTTT.

The chain couples TRBV3-1 (or the pseudogene TRBV3-2) to TRBJ2-5; 9 nucleotides align to TRBD1. The V gene's germline CDR1 is LGHDT and CDR2 YNNKEL (reference sequence). This CDR3 is 15 amino acids long. The V segment lost 2 bases and the J segment 6 bases; nucleotides outside the gene matches: 7. Here the CDR3 reads CASSQPTGGYKTQYF. CDR3 nucleotide sequence: TGTGCCAGCAGCCAACCAACAGGGGGCTACAAGACCCAGTACTTC.

The V gene is TRBV3-1 (or the pseudogene TRBV3-2), the J gene TRBJ2-2, with D unclear. CDR1 and CDR2 (germline): LGHDT, YNNKEL (reference sequence). The CDR3 runs to 16 residues. The V gene lost 4 bases and the J gene lost 0 bases, with 12 bases spanning the gap. The CDR3 region is CASSPPGTANTGELFF. The DNA for the CDR3 is TGTGCCAGCAGCCCCCCAGGCACAGCGAACACCGGGGAGCTGTTTTTT.

This sequence joins TRBV18 and TRBJ2-1; 13 bases are shared with TRBD2. CDR1 is KGHSH, CDR2 LQKENI, per germline. The CDR3 has 16 residues. The ends lost 5 bases at V and 5 bases at J; junction bases unmatched: 6. The CDR3 region has the DNA TGTGCCAGCTCAAGGACTAGCGGGAGTCTCCACAATGAGCAGTTCTTC. Translation gives CASSRTSGSLHNEQFF.

The gene calls are TRBV30 and TRBJ1-1; possibly TRBD1 for D (6 bases). Germline CDR1 reads GTSNPN; CDR2 reads SVGIG (reference sequence). The CDR3 length is 15 residues. Trimming left V 3 bases short and J 5 bases short, with 19 bases between. DNA of the CDR3: TGTGCCTGGAGCCGAAACACAGGGTGGACGACTGAAGCTTTCTTT. It codes for CAWSRNTGWTTEAFF.

The chain combines TRBV6-5 with TRBJ1-2; TRBD1 might be the D (6 bases). V dropped 6 bases and J dropped 4 bases, with 12 bases sitting between them. Germline V gene data show CDR1 as MNHEY and CDR2 as SVGAGI. This CDR3 is built from 13 residues. CDR3 region: CASRQGASYGYTF. As DNA, the CDR3 is TGTGCCAGCAGACAGGGTGCGTCCTATGGCTACACCTTC.

Only a few counts were recorded for this clone. V is TRBV28 and J is TRBJ1-4, with TRBD1 as a possible D gene (6 bases). Germline CDR1 is MDHEN and CDR2 is SYDVKM. V was cut by 4 bases and J by 2 bases, with 11 bases left in between. CDR3 length: 15 amino acids. CDR3 amino acids: CASSSNGQTNEKLFF. CDR3 DNA: TGTGCCAGCAGTTCCAACGGACAGACTAATGAAAAACTGTTTTTT.

CDR3: CASSPRVGGLTDTQYF. DNA for the CDR3: TGTGCCAGCAGCCCCCGTGTAGGCGGACTCACAGATACGCAGTATTTT. The chain couples TRBV7-9 to TRBJ2-3, with a tentative D call TRBD2 (5 bases). The length of the CDR3 is 16 residues. Trimming left V 5 bases short and J 2 bases short, with 17 bases between. Germline assignment: CDR1 SEHNR and CDR2 FQNEAQ (reference sequence).